This T cell receptor beta chain was sequenced for a study of chemoradiotherapy in HPV16-positive cancers. Findings and limits, study-wide: Candidate HPV-specific clones and E7-related TCR motifs grew in tumor during treatment.

Looked up from germline, CDR1 is LNHDA and CDR2 is SQIVND (reference sequence). CDR3 length equals 13 residues. Repeated repertoire sampling spanned the course of chemoradiotherapy. This clone was seen only once. What it binds is unknown. The germline gene is not matched at one end of the junction; a read error may be the cause. Distinct nucleotide sequences in the sample also encode this CDR3. Here immunoSEQ multiplex PCR was the method, and the copy in TCRdb shows in-frame clones only, minus some. The sample includes roughly 14,000 clones, around four fifths of them seen just once. V and J are TRBV19 and TRBJ2-3; TRBD1 is a possible D gene (6 bases). The sample was gathered from a patient who underwent chemoradiotherapy. This TCR derives from a human donor with HPV-associated anogenital cancer. Here the CDR3 DNA reads TGTGCCACAAGTGCAGGGGCCGCAGATACGCAGTATTTC. Amino acids: CATSAGAADTQYF.